This entry lists 18 T cell receptor beta chains sequenced from one sample in a study of blood T cell repertoires in COVID-19. Only in-frame clones appear in the TCRdb table, and some are missing; sequencing was by immunoSEQ multiplex PCR. This table has about 270,000 clones, 75% to 90% appearing once. The specimen was peripheral blood. These TCRs come from a human donor in a cohort sampled during active COVID-19.

V is TRBV6-6 and J is TRBJ2-1; 7 bases map to TRBD1. CDR1 and CDR2 (germline): MNHNY, SVGAGI (reference sequence). CDR3 size: 15 residues. V shed 2 bases and J 6 bases; nucleotides not matched to a gene: 7. The CDR3 loop reads CASSYPGTALNEQFF. The CDR3 DNA follows: TGTGCCAGCAGTTACCCGGGGACAGCCCTCAATGAGCAGTTCTTC.

The rearrangement links TRBV3-1 (or the pseudogene TRBV3-2) to TRBJ1-1, with 9 positions matching TRBD1. CDR3 length: 15 residues. V shed 4 bases, J shed 4 bases, and the junction held 7 bases outside the gene matches. Germline-derived CDR1 and CDR2 are LGHDT and YNNKEL (reference sequence). The CDR3 sequence is CASSLQGARVTEAFF. DNA for the CDR3: TGTGCCAGCAGCCTACAGGGGGCGAGGGTCACTGAAGCTTTCTTT.

The chain uses TRBV6-6 and TRBJ2-7; TRBD1 might be the D (5 bases). Trimming took 4 bases from V and 2 from J, leaving 9 bases between them. The CDR3 length is 13 residues. Per the germline V gene, CDR1 is MNHNY and CDR2 is SVGAGI (reference sequence). This chain's CDR3 is CASSSQGTYEQYF. The CDR3, as DNA: TGTGCCAGCAGTTCCCAGGGCACCTACGAGCAGTACTTC.

The chain employs TRBV4-1 and TRBJ1-3; a weak D match, TRBD1 (6 bases). The CDR3 has 17 amino acids. V lost 1 base to trimming and J lost 0 bases, with 13 bases between them. CDR1 MGHRA and CDR2 YSYEKL come from the germline V gene. CDR3 protein: CASSQATDRSSGNTIYF. As DNA, the CDR3 is TGCGCCAGCAGCCAAGCTACCGACAGGAGCTCTGGAAACACCATATATTTT.

The chain employs TRBV29-1 and TRBJ1-1; D gene unclear. The CDR3 consists of 12 residues. Germline V lookup: CDR1 SQVTM, CDR2 ANQGSEA. V lost 7 bases and J 4 bases, leaving 13 bases between the germline ends. The CDR3 DNA sequence: TGCAGCGGACACGGCCGGTTCACTGAAGCTTTCTTT. This gives the protein CSGHGRFTEAFF.

V and J are TRBV4-3 and TRBJ1-4; TRBD1 aligns across 9 bases. After removal of 1 base from V and 4 bases from J, the junction contained 10 bases not matched to a gene. This CDR3 region has 18 residues. Germline loops: CDR1 LGHNA, CDR2 YSLEER. CDR3 in DNA: TGCGCCAGCAGCCAAGCGCCGGGACAGGGTTTACGTAATGAAAAACTGTTTTTT. It yields the protein CASSQAPGQGLRNEKLFF.

This clone has only a few counts. This chain uses TRBV7-9 with TRBJ2-7; 9 bases agree with TRBD1. V lost 7 bases, J lost 3 bases, and 10 bases stayed unmatched. The CDR3 loop spans 15 amino acids. Germline V gives CDR1 SEHNR, CDR2 FQNEAQ (reference sequence). The DNA for the CDR3 is TGTGCCAGCAACCTCGGACAGGGGTTTATCTACGAGCAGTACTTC. Its translation: CASNLGQGFIYEQYF. Full variable domain (missing parts from reference TRBV7-9 and TRBJ2-7): DTGVSQNPRHKITKRGQNVTFRCDPISEHNRLYWYRQTLGQGPEFLTYFQNEAQLEKSRLLSDRFSAERPKGSFSTLEIQRTEQGDSAMYLCASNLGQGFIYEQYFGPGTRLTVT.

A few counts support this clone. DNA for the CDR3: TGCGCCAGCAGCTTGGCCAAACTACAGGGGACCGGGGAGCTGTTTTTT. It specifies CASSLAKLQGTGELFF. The chain employs TRBV5-1 and TRBJ2-2, with 7 bases identical to TRBD1. J gave up 5 bases and V 0 bases, and 7 bases lay outside the gene matches. The length of the CDR3 is 16 residues. Germline-derived CDR1 and CDR2 are SGHRS and YFSETQ.

This clone was seen a single time. This chain links TRBV5-5 with TRBJ1-2, with 9 bases aligning to TRBD1. The ends lost 6 bases at V and 4 bases at J; junction bases unmatched: 7. This CDR3 is 14 amino acids long. From germline, CDR1 is SGHKS and CDR2 YYEKEE (reference sequence). The CDR3 DNA is TGTGCCAGCACCGTGACAGGGGGGATCTATGGCTACACCTTC. This sequence encodes CASTVTGGIYGYTF. The whole variable domain, remainder taken from reference TRBV5-5 and TRBJ1-2, is DAGVTQSPTHLIKTRGQQVTLRCSPISGHKSVSWYQQVLGQGPQFIFQYYEKEERGRGNFPDRFSARQFPNYSSELNVNALLLGDSALYLCASTVTGGIYGYTFGSGTRLTVV.

This clone came up once. The V gene is TRBV5-1, the J gene TRBJ1-4, with 9 bases aligning to TRBD1. The CDR3 totals 17 residues. Trimming took 4 bases from V and 0 from J; bases not matched to a gene: 7. Germline V gene sequence: CDR1 SGHRS, CDR2 YFSETQ. CDR3 sequence: CASSPGTGRPTNEKLFF. Written as DNA, the CDR3 is TGCGCCAGCAGCCCAGGGACAGGGAGACCAACTAATGAAAAACTGTTTTTT.

This chain links TRBV19 with TRBJ2-1, with D maybe TRBD1 (5 bases). CDR3 size: 16 residues. CDR1 is LNHDA, CDR2 SQIVND, per germline (reference sequence). V lost 4 bases, J lost 2 bases, and 15 bases lay in between. The CDR3 protein is CASSTDRQPAYNEQFF. The DNA of the CDR3 is TGTGCCAGTAGTACCGACCGACAGCCAGCCTACAATGAGCAGTTCTTC. Full variable domain (missing parts from reference TRBV19 and TRBJ2-1): DGGITQSPKYLFRKEGQNVTLSCEQNLNHDAMYWYRQDPGQGLRLIYYSQIVNDFQKGDIAEGYSVSREKKESFPLTVTSAQKNPTAFYLCASSTDRQPAYNEQFFGPGTRLTVL.

This chain links TRBV4-3 with TRBJ2-1; tentatively, D is TRBD2 (7 bases). The CDR3 loop spans 13 amino acids. Per germline, CDR1 LGHNA and CDR2 YSLEER. The V end was cut by 0 bases, the J end by 12 bases, with 12 bases between. The CDR3 sequence: CASSQETRGPQFF. DNA for the CDR3: TGCGCCAGCAGCCAAGAGACGCGGGGGCCGCAGTTCTTC.

The J gene is TRBJ1-2, the V gene TRBV21-1; the tabulated D call, TRBD1, remains unverified against the DNA. TRBV21-1 is an annotated pseudogene. The CDR3 contains 15 residues. CDR3 nucleotides: TGTGCCAGCAGCAGACCAGAAACAGGGGTCTATGGCTACACCTTC. The encoded protein is CASSRPETGVYGYTF.

CDR3 nucleotides: TGCGCCAGCAGTGATGCGGGAGATACGCAGTATTTT. The encoded protein is CASSDAGDTQYF. The chain is built from TRBV10-1 and TRBJ2-3, with D maybe TRBD2 (5 bases). The CDR3 totals 12 residues. Between the trimmed V and J ends, which lost 3 bases and 5 bases, there was a span of 6 bases. Germline CDR1 WNHNN, CDR2 SYGVQD (reference sequence).

The CDR3 region has the DNA TGTGCCAGCAGTGAAGACAGGGGGCGCGGTCAGCCCCAGCATTTT. This codes for CASSEDRGRGQPQHF. The chain employs TRBV2 and TRBJ1-5; 9 bases line up with TRBD1. This CDR3 spans 15 amino acids. Unmatched junction bases numbered 4, after V lost 1 base and J lost 6 bases. Germline V lookup: CDR1 SNHLY, CDR2 FYNNEI. Full variable domain (remainder filled in from reference TRBV2 and TRBJ1-5): EPEVTQTPSHQVTQMGQEVILRCVPISNHLYFYWYRQILGQKVEFLVSFYNNEISEKSEIFDDQFSVERPDGSNFTLKIRSTKLEDSAMYFCASSEDRGRGQPQHFGDGTRLSIL.

This chain connects TRBV2 to TRBJ1-4; tentative D call: TRBD1 (5 bases). Germline V gives CDR1 SNHLY, CDR2 FYNNEI. Trimming shortened V by 2 bases and J by 4 bases, and 23 bases separated the two germline ends. The CDR3 is 19 residues long. CDR3 sequence: CASSEFSRAWGRSNEKLFF. In nucleotides, the CDR3 is TGTGCCAGCAGTGAATTCTCACGGGCCTGGGGCAGGAGTAATGAAAAACTGTTTTTT. Supplemented by reference TRBV2 and TRBJ1-4, the full variable domain reads EPEVTQTPSHQVTQMGQEVILRCVPISNHLYFYWYRQILGQKVEFLVSFYNNEISEKSEIFDDQFSVERPDGSNFTLKIRSTKLEDSAMYFCASSEFSRAWGRSNEKLFFGSGTQLSVL.

The gene calls are TRBV11-2 and TRBJ2-7, with 13 bases matching TRBD2. With V trimmed by 4 bases and J by 2 bases, 8 bases remained unmatched. From germline, CDR1 is SGHAT and CDR2 FQNNGV. The CDR3 sequence is 17 residues long. CDR3 sequence: CASSSGLAGVSAYEQYF. The DNA for the CDR3 is TGTGCCAGCAGCTCAGGACTAGCGGGGGTCTCAGCCTACGAGCAGTACTTC.

The rearrangement joins TRBV6-1 to TRBJ2-7, with TRBD1 identical over 11 bases. Per the germline V gene, CDR1 is MNHNS and CDR2 is SASEGT. Losses at the gene ends were 1 base for V and 5 bases for J; bases not matched to a gene: 7. The CDR3 length is 16 residues. The CDR3 DNA reads TGTGCCAGCAGTGAAGGGGGACAGGGGGGTCGGAACGAGCAGTACTTC. Translating it yields CASSEGGQGGRNEQYF.